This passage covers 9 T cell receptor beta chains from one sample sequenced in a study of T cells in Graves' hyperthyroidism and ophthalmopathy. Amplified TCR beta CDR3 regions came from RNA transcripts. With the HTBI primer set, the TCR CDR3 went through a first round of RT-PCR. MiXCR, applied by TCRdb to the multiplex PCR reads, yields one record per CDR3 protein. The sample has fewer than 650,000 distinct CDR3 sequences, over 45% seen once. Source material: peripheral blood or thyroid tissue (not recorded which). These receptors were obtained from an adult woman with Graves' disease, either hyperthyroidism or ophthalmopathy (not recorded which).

The CDR3 nucleotides read TGCGCCAGCAGCAGCGGGGGGATTGAAGCTTTCTTT. Its translation: CASSSGGIEAFF. This chain links TRBV5-1 with TRBJ1-1, with D maybe TRBD1 (5 bases). This CDR3 region has 12 residues. The V end lost 4 bases, the J end lost 7 bases, and 11 bases lay between the germline ends. Per germline, CDR1 SGHRS and CDR2 YFSETQ.

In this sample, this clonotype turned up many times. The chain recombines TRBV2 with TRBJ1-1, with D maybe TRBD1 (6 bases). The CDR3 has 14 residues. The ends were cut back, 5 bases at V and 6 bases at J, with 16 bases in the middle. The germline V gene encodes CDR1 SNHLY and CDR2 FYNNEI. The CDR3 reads CASSRRGVDSEAFF. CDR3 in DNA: TGTGCCAGCAGTCGAAGGGGGGTGGACTCTGAAGCTTTCTTT.

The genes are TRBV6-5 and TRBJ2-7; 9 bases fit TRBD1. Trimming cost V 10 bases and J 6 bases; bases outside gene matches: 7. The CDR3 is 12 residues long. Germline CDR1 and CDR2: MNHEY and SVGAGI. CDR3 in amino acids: CATEQGAREQYF. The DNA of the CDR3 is TGTGCCACGGAACAGGGGGCGCGCGAGCAGTACTTC.

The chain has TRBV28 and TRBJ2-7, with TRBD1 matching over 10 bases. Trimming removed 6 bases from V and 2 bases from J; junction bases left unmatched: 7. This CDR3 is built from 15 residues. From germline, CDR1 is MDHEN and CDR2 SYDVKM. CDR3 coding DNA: TGTGCCAGCAGGGAGACAGGGGGCGCCCCCTACGAGCAGTACTTC. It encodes CASRETGGAPYEQYF.

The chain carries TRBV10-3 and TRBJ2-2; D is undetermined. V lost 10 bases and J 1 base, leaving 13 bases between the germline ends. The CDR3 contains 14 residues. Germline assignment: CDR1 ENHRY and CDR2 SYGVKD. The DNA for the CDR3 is TGTGCCACCACCGACGCCCAGAACACCGGGGAGCTGTTTTTT. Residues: CATTDAQNTGELFF.

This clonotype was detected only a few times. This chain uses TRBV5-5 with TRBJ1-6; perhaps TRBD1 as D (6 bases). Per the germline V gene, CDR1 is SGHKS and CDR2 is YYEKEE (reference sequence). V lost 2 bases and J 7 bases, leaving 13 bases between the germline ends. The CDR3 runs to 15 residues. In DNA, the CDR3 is TGTGCCAGCAGCTTATTTGGGGGCTCGAATTCACCCCTCCACTTT. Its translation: CASSLFGGSNSPLHF.

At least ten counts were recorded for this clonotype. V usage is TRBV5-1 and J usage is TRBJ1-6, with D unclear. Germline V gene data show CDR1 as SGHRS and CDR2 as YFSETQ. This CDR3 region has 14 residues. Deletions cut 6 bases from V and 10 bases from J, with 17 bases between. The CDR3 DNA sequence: TGCGCCAGCACCGACCCGGGATACGGGTCACCCCTCCACTTT. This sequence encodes CASTDPGYGSPLHF.

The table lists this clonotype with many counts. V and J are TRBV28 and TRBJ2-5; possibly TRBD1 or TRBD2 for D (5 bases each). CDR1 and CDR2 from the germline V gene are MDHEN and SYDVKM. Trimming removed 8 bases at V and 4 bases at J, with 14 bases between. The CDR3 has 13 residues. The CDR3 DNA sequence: TGTGCCAGCTTTCGGGATGGGGGAGAGACCCAGTACTTC. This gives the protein CASFRDGGETQYF.

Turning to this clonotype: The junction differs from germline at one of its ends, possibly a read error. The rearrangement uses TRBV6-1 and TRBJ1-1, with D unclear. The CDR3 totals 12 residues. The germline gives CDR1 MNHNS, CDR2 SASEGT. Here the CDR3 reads CASRVSGTEASF. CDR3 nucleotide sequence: TGTGCCAGCAGGGTTTCTGGCACTGAAGCTTCCTTT.